This T cell receptor beta chain came from a study of PD-1 blockade in classical Hodgkin lymphoma. Study results and caveats: Those starting nivolumab under 1 year post-ASCT were excluded.

A word on this clone: What it binds is not known.

Method: immunoSEQ multiplex PCR; TCRdb's copy keeps in-frame clones and lacks some. Among roughly 50,000 clones listed, almost 90% were seen once. V lost 0 bases, J lost 2 bases, and 7 bases lay in between. The CDR3 spans 14 residues. From germline, CDR1 is SGHRS and CDR2 YFSETQ. Time point meaning: cycle 4 day 1 (C4D1), after around six weeks of nivolumab. Following autologous stem cell transplantation, relapse occurred in every patient, and exposure to brentuximab vedotin varied. The genes are TRBV5-1 and TRBJ2-3; D gene ambiguous. The source material was peripheral blood mononuclear cells (PBMCs), sampled before the fourth cycle of nivolumab. The sequence was obtained from a human donor with classical Hodgkin lymphoma. The CDR3 loop reads CASSLGAPTDTQYF. The CDR3 region has the DNA TGCGCCAGCAGCTTGGGGGCTCCCACAGATACGCAGTATTTT.